This T cell receptor (beta chain) originates from a study of blood T cell repertoires in COVID-19. The V and J ends lost 4 bases and 3 bases, in that order; junction bases with no gene match: 3. The CDR3 is 12 amino acids. The germline CDR1 and CDR2 sequences are GTSNPN and SVGIG (reference sequence). In assigning cohorts, the study relied on participant-reported clinical history. TCRdb keeps only in-frame clones here, not all; method: immunoSEQ multiplex PCR. Of hundreds of thousands of clones in the sample, roughly 86% were seen once. This clone was detected a few times. The sequenced material came from PBMCs or T cells enriched from blood (not recorded which). J is TRBJ2-7 and V is TRBV30, with 7 bases aligning to TRBD1. The TCR originated in a woman aged 25 to 39 who had recovered from COVID-19. The CDR3 sequence: CAWNPGGYEQYF. CDR3 nucleotide sequence: TGTGCCTGGAATCCAGGGGGCTACGAGCAGTACTTC.